The present T cell receptor beta chain was sequenced within a study of blood T cell repertoires in COVID-19. The wider study: Donors in the United States, Italy and Spain gave samples during acute or convalescent COVID-19. The cDNA or gDNA used as material had been derived from T cells, B-cell-depleted T cells, or PBMCs.

Some clones are missing from TCRdb's copy, which holds only in-frame ones; the method was immunoSEQ multiplex PCR. The sample yields some 390,000 clones, about 90% seen once. Germline lookup yields CDR1 SGHNT and CDR2 YYREEE (reference sequence). The CDR3 is 18 residues long. J was trimmed by 0 bases and V by 6 bases; bases with no gene match: 13. The source of this sequence is an older woman with COVID-19, enrolled during active disease. The chain links TRBV5-4 to TRBJ2-1, with 9 bases that match TRBD2. Material: peripheral blood. CDR3 loop: CASTSRGSGGSSYNEQFF. The CDR3 bases are TGTGCCAGCACCTCCCGGGGTAGCGGGGGAAGCTCCTACAATGAGCAGTTCTTC.